This TCR beta chain was documented in a study of T-cell memory formation after mild COVID-19. Each CDR3 protein gets one entry after TCRdb re-called the 5' RACE reads with MiXCR. The table includes about 310,000 distinct CDR3 sequences, approximately 20% detected once. This TCR came from a man between 18 and 29 years old who had mild COVID-19 (a few samples of this study predate the infection). Cell type and time point are not known. The sample taken for sequencing was PBMCs or a T cell subset sorted from them (not recorded which).

CDR3 loop: CASSLAEELYQETQYF. The CDR3 DNA reads TGTGCCAGCAGCTTGGCGGAGGAGCTGTACCAAGAGACCCAGTACTTC. This rearrangement joins TRBV5-5 to TRBJ2-5; a weak D match, TRBD2 (5 bases). With 0 bases removed from V and 0 bases from J, the gap between germline ends came to 12 bases. Germline V CDR1 and CDR2: SGHKS, YYEKEE (reference sequence). The CDR3 is 16 residues long.